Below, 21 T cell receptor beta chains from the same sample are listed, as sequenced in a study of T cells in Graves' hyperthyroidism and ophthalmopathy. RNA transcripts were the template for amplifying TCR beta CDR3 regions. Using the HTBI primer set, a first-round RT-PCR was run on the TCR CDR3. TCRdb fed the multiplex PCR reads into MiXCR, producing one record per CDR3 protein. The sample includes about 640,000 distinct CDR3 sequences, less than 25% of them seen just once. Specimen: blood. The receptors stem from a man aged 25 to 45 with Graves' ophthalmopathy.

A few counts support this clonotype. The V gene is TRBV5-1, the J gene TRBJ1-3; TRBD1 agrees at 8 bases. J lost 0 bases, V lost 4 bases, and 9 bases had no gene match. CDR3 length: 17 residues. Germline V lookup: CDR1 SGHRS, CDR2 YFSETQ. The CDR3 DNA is TGCGCCAGCAGCATGACAGGGGACTCTTTCTCTGGAAACACCATATATTTT. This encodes CASSMTGDSFSGNTIYF.

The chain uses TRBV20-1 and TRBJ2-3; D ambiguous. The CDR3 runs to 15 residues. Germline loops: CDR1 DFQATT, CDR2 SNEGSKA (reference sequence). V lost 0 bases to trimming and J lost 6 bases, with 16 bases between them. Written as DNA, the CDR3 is TGCAGTGCTAGAGATCCCGAGACCACATGGGATACGCAGTATTTT. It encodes CSARDPETTWDTQYF.

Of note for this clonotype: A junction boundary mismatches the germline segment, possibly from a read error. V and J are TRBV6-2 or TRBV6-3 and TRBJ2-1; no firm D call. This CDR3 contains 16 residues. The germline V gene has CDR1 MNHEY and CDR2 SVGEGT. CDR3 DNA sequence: TGTGCCATCAGTGACCCGACACTGGGCTCCTACAATGAGCAGTTCTTC. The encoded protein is CAISDPTLGSYNEQFF.

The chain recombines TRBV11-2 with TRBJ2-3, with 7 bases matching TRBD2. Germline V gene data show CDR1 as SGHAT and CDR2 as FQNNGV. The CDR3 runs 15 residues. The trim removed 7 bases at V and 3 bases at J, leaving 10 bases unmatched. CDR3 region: CASTGRWFGTDTQYF. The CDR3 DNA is TGTGCCAGCACCGGGAGGTGGTTTGGGACAGATACGCAGTATTTT.

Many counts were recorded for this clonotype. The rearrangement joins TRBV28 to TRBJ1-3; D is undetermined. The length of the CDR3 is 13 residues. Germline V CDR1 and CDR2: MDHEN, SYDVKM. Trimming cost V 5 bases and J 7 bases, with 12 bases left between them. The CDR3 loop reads CASSPFLGNTIYF. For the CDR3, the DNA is TGTGCCAGCAGTCCCTTCCTCGGGAACACCATATATTTT.

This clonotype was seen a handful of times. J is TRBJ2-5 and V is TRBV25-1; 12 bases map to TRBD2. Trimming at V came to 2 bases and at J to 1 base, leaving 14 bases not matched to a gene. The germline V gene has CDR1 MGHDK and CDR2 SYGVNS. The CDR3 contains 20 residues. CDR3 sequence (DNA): TGTGCCAGCAGTGAACCGGTCCTCCTCCGGACTAGCGGGACCCAAGAGACCCAGTACTTC. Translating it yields CASSEPVLLRTSGTQETQYF.

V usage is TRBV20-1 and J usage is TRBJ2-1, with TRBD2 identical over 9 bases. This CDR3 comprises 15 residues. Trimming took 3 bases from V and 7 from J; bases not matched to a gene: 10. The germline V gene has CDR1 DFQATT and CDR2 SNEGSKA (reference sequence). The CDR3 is CSASPGTSIRNEQFF. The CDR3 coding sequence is TGCAGTGCTAGCCCCGGGACTAGCATAAGGAATGAGCAGTTCTTC.

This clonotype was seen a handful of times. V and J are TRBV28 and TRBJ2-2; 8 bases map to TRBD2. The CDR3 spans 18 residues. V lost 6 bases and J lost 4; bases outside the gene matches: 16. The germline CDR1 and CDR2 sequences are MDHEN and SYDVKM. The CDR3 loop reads CASRSVSGSGGFTGELFF. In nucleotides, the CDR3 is TGTGCCAGCAGGTCTGTTTCGGGGAGCGGGGGCTTCACCGGGGAGCTGTTTTTT.

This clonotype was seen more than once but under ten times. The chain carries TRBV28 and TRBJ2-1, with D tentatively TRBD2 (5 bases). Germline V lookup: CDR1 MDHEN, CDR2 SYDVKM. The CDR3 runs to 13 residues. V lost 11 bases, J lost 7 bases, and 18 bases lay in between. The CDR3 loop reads CASEVGSSNEQFF. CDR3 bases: TGTGCCTCGGAGGTGGGGTCCTCTAATGAGCAGTTCTTC.

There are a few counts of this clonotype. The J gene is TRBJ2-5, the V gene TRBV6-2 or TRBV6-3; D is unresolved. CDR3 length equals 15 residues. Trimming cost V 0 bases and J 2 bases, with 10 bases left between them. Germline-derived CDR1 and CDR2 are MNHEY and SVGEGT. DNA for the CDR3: TGTGCCAGCAGTTACTCGATGGCGGCTCAAGAGACCCAGTACTTC. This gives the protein CASSYSMAAQETQYF.

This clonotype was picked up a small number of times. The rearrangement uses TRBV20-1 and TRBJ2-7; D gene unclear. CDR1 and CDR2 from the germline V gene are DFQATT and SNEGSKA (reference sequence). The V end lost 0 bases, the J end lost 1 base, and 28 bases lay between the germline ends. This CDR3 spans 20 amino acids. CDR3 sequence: CSARDKAPTYTAQPSYEQYF. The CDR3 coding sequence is TGCAGTGCTAGAGATAAGGCCCCGACATATACAGCCCAACCTTCCTACGAGCAGTACTTC.

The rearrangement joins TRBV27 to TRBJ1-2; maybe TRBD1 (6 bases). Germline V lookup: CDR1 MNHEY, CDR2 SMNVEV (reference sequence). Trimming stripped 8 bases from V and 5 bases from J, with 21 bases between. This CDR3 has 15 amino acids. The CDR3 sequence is CASANPEGGPYGYTF. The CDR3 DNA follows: TGTGCCAGCGCAAATCCCGAGGGGGGACCTTATGGCTACACCTTC.

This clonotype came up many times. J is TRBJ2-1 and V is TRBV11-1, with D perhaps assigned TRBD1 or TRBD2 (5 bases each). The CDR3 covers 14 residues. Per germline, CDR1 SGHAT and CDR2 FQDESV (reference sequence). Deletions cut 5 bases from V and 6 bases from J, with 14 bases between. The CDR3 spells CASSPGTHGNEQFF. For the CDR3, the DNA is TGTGCCAGCAGCCCAGGGACCCACGGCAATGAGCAGTTCTTC. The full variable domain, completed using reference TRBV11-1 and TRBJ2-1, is EAEVAQSPRYKITEKSQAVAFWCDPISGHATLYWYRQILGQGPELLVQFQDESVVDDSQLPKDRFSAERLKGVDSTLKIQPAELGDSAMYLCASSPGTHGNEQFFGPGTRLTVL.

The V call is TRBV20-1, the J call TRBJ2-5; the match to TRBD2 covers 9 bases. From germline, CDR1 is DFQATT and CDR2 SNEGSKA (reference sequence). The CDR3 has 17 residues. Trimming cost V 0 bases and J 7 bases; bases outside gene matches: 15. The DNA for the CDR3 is TGCAGTGCTAGAGATCAAAAGGCGGGAGGGACCGGGGGGACCCAGTACTTC. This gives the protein CSARDQKAGGTGGTQYF.

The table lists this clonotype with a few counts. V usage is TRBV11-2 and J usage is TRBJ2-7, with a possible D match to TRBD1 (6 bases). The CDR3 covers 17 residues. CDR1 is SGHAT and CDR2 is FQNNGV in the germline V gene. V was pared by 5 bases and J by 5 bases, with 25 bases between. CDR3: CASSGFITGIGLDEQYF. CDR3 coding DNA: TGTGCCAGCAGCGGGTTTATTACAGGGATCGGGTTGGACGAGCAGTACTTC.

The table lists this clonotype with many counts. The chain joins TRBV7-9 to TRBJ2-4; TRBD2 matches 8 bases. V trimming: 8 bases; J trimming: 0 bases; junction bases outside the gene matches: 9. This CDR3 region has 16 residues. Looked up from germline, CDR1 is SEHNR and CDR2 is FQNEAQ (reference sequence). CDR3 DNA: TGTGCCAGCGGACGGGAGGGGATTCTAGCCAAAAACATTCAGTACTTC. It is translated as CASGREGILAKNIQYF.

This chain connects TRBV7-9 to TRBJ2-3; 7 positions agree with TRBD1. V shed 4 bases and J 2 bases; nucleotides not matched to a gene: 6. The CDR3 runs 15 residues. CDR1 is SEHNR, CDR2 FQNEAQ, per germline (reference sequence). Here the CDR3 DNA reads TGTGCCAGCAGCTCCCGAAAGGGGGCCACAGATACGCAGTATTTT. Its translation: CASSSRKGATDTQYF.

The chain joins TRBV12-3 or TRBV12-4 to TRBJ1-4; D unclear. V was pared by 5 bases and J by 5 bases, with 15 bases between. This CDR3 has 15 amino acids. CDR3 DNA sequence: TGTGCCAGCAGTACCCAAGACTCCACGAATGAAAAACTGTTTTTT. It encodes CASSTQDSTNEKLFF.

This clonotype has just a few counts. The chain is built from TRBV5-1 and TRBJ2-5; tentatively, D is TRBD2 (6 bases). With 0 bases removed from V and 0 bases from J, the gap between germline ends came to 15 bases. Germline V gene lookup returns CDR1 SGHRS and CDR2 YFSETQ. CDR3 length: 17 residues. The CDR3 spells CASSLATGGVNQETQYF. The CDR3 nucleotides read TGCGCCAGCAGCTTGGCCACCGGAGGGGTAAACCAAGAGACCCAGTACTTC.

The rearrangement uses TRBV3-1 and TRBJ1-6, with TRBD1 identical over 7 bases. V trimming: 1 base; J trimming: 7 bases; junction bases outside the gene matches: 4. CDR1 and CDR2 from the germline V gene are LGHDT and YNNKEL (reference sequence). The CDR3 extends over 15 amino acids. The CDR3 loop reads CASSQARGWNSPLHF. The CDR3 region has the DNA TGTGCCAGCAGCCAAGCCAGGGGGTGGAATTCACCCCTCCACTTT. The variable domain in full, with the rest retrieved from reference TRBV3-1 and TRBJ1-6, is DTAVSQTPKYLVTQMGNDKSIKCEQNLGHDTMYWYKQDSKKFLKIMFSYNNKELIINETVPNRFSPKSPDKAHLNLHINSLELGDSAVYFCASSQARGWNSPLHFGNGTRLTVT.

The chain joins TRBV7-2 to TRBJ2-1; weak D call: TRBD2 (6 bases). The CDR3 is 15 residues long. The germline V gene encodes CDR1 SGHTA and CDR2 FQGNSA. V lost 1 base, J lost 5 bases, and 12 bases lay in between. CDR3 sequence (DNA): TGTGCCAGCAGCTTAGTTGTGGGCGGGAACAATGAGCAGTTCTTC. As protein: CASSLVVGGNNEQFF. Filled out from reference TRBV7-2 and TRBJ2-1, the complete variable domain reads GAGVSQSPSNKVTEKGKDVELRCDPISGHTALYWYRQSLGQGLEFLIYFQGNSAPDKSGLPSDRFSAERTGGSVSTLTIQRTQQEDSAVYLCASSLVVGGNNEQFFGPGTRLTVL.